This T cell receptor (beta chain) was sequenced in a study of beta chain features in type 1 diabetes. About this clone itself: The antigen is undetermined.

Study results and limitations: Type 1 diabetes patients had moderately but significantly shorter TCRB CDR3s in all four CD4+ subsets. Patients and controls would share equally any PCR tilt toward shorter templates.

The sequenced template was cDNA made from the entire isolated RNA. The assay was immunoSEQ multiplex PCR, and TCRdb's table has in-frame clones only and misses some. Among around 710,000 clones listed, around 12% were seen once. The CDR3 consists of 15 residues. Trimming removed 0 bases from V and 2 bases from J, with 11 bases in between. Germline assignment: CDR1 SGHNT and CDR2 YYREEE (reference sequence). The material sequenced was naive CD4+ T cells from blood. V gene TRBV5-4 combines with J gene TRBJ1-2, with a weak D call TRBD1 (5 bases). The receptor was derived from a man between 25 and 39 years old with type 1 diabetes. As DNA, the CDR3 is TGTGCCAGCAGCTTGGCTTTGGGACTGAACTATGGCTACACCTTC. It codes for CASSLALGLNYGYTF. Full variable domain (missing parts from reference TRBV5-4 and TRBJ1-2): ETGVTQSPTHLIKTRGQQVTLRCSSQSGHNTVSWYQQALGQGPQFIFQYYREEENGRGNFPPRFSGLQFPNYSSELNVNALELDDSALYLCASSLALGLNYGYTFGSGTRLTVV.